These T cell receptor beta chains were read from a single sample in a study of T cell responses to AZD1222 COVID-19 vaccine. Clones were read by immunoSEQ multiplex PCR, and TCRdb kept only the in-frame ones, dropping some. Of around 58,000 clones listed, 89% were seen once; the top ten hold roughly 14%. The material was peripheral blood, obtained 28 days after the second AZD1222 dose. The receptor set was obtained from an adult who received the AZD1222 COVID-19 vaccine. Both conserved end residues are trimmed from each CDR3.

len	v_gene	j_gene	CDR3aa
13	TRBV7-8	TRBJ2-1	ASSPTRTSGNEQF
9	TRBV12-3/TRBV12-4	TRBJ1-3	ASKLGNTIY
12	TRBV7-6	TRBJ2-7	ASSLARGTYEQY
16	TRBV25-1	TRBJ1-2	ASSEFGGTGDRGYGYT
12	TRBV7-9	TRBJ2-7	ASSLKGGSSEQY
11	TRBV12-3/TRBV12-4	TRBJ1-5	ASSLVRNQPQH
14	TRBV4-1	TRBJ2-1	ASSQVGAGGYNEQF
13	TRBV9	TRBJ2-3	ASSVASGAPDTQY
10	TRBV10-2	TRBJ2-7	ASMQRPGEQY
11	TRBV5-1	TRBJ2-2	ASSPRGIGELF
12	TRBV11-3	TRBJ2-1	ASSPPTRMNEQF
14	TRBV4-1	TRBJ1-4	ASSQVGGVINEKLF
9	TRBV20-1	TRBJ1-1	SARDEAEAF
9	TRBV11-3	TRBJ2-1	ASSFQREQF
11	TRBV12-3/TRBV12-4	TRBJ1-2	ASRPTGGYGYT
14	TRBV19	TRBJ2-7	ASSISAGGSNYEQY
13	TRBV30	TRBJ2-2	AWRKAGGMAGELF
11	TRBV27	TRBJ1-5	ASSWTGTQPQH
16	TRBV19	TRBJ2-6	ASSMDARVSSGANVLT
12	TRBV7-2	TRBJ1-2	ASSLQTGGYGYT
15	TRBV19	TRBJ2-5	ASSIDGSGRFQETQY
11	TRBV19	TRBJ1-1	ASSQQRNTEAF
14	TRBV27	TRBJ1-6	ASSLVLPRRDSPLH
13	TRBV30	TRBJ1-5	AWNAGTLSNQPQH
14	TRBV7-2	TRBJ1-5	ASSLGLGQGNQPQH
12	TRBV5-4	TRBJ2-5	ASRGGASQETQY
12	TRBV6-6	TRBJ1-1	ASNPHREDTEAF
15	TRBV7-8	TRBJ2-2	ASSYSGLAGVDGELF
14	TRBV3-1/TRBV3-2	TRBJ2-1	AASRVVGASYNEQF
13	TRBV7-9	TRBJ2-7	ASSLRTESSYEQY
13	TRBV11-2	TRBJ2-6	ASSSTAGGANVLT
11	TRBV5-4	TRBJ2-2	ASSLTDTGELF
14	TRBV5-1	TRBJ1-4	ASSLVGVATNEKLF
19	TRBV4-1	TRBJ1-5	ASSQGIVLRSGQGGNQPQH
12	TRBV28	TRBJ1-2	ASSLGTGNSGYT